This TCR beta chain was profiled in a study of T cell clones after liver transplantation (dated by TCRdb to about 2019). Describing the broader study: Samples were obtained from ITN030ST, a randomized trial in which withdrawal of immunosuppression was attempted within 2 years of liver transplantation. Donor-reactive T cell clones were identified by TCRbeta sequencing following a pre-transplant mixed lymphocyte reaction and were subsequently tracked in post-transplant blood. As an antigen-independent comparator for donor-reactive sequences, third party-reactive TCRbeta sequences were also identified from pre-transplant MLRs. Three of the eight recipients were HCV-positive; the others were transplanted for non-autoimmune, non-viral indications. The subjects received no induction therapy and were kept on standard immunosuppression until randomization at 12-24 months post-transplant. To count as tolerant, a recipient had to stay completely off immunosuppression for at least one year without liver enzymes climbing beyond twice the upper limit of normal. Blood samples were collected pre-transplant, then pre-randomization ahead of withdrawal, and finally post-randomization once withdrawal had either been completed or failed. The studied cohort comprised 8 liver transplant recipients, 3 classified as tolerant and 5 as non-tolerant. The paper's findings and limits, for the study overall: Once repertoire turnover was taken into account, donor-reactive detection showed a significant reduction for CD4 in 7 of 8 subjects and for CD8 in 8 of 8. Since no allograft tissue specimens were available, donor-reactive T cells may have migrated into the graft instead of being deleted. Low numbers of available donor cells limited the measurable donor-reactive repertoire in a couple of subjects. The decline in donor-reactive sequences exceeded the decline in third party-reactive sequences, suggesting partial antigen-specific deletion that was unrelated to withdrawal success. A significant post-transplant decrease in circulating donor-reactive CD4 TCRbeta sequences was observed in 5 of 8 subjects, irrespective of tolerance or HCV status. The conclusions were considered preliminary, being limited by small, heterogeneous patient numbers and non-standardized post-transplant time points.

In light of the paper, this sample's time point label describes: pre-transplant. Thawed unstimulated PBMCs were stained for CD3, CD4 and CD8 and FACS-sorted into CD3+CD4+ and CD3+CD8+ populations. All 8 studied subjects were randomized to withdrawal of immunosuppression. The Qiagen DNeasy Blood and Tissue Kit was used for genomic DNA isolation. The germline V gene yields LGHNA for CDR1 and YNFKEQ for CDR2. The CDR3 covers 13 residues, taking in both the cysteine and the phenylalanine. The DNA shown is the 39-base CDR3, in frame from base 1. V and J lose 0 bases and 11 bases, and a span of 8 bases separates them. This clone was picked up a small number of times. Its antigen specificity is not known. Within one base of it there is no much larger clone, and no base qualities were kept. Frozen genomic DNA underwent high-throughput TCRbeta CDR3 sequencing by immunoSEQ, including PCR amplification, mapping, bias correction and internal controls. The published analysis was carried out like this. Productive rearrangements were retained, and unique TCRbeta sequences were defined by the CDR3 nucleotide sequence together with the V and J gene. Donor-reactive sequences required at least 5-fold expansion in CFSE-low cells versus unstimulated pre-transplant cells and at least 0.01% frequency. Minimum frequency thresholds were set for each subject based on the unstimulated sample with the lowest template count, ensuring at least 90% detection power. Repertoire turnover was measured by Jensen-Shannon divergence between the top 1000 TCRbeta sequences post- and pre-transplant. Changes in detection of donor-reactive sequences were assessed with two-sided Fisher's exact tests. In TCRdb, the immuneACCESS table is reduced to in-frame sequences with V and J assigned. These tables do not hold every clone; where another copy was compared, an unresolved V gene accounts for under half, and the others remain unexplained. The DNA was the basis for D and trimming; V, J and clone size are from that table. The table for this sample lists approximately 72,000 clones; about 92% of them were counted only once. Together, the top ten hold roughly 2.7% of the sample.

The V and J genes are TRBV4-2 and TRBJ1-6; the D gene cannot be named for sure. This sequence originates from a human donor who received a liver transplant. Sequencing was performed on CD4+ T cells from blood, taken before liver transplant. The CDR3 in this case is CASSQDQRAPLHF. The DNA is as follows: TGTGCCAGCAGCCAAGATCAGCGAGCACCCCTCCACTTT.